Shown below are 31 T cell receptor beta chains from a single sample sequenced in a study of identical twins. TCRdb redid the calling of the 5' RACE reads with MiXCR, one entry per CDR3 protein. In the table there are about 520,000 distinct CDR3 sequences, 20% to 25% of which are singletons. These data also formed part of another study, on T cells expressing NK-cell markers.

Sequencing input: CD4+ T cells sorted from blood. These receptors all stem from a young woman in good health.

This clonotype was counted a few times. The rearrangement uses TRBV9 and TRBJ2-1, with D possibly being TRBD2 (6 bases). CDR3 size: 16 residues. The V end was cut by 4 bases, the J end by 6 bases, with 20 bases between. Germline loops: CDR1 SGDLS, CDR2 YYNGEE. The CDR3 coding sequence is TGTGCCAGCAGCTCTCGGAGCTGGGGGGAAGGCAATGAGCAGTTCTTC. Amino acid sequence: CASSSRSWGEGNEQFF.

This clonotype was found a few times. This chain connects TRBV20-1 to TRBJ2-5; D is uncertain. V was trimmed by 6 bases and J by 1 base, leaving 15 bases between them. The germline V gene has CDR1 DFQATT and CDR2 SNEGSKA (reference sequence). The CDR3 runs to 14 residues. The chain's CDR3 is CSAKNWRIQETQYF. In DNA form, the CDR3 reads TGCAGTGCGAAAAATTGGCGGATCCAAGAGACCCAGTACTTC.

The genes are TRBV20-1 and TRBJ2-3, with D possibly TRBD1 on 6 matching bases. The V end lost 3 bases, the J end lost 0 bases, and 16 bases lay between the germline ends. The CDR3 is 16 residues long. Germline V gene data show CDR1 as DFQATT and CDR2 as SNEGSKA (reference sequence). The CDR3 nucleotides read TGCAGTGCTAGGGGGGCTTACGTTGAGAGCACAGATACGCAGTATTTT. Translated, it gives CSARGAYVESTDTQYF.

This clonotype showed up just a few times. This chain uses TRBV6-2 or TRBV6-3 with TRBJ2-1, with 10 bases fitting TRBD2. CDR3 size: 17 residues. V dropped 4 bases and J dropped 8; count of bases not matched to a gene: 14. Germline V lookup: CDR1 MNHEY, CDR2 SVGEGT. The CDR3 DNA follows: TGTGCCAGCAGTTTCCCCTGGGCTAGCGGGAGAACCCATGAGCAGTTCTTC. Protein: CASSFPWASGRTHEQFF.

CDR3 sequence: CAWALVMGKAFF. CDR3 DNA sequence: TGTGCCTGGGCATTGGTTATGGGGAAAGCTTTCTTT. The V call is TRBV30, the J call TRBJ1-1; D gene unclear. The germline V gene has CDR1 GTSNPN and CDR2 SVGIG (reference sequence). This CDR3 contains 12 residues. Trimming took off 5 bases at V and 9 bases at J, with 16 bases between the two ends.

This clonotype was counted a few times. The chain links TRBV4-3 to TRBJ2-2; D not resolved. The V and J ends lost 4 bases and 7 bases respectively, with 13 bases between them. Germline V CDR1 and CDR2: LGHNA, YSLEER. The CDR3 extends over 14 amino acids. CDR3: CASSLTLLGGELFF. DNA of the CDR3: TGCGCCAGCAGCCTGACATTGCTGGGCGGGGAGCTGTTTTTT.

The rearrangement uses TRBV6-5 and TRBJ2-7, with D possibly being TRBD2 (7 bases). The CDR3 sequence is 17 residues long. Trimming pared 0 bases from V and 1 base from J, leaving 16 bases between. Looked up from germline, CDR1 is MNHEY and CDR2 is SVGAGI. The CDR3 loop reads CASSYSWGGLRSYEQYF. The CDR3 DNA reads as TGTGCCAGCAGTTACTCGTGGGGGGGCTTGCGATCCTACGAGCAGTACTTC.

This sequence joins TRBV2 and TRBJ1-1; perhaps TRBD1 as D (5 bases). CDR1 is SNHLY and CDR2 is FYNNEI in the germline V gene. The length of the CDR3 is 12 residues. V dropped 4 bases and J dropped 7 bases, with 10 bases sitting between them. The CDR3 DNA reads TGTGCCAGCAGTGCCGACACAGGTGAAGCTTTCTTT. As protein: CASSADTGEAFF.

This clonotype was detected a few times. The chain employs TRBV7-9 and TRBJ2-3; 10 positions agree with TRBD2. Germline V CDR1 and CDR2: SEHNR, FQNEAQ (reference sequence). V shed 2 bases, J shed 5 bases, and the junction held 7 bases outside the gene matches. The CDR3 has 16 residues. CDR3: CASSLTGLARGDTQYF. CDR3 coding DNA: TGTGCCAGCAGCTTAACGGGACTAGCGAGAGGAGATACGCAGTATTTT.

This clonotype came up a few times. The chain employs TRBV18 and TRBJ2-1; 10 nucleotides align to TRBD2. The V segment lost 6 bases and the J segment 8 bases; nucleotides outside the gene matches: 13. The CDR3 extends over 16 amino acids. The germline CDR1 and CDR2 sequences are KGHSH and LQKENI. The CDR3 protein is CASSLNSGGSQDEQFF. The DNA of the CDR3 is TGTGCCAGCTCCCTCAATAGCGGGGGGAGTCAGGATGAGCAGTTCTTC.

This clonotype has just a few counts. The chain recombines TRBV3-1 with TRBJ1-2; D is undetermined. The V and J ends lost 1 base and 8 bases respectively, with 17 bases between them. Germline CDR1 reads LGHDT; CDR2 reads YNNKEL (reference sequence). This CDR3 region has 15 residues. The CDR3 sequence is CASSQGSWEAGGYTF. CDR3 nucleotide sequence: TGTGCCAGCAGCCAAGGTTCCTGGGAAGCAGGAGGCTACACCTTC.

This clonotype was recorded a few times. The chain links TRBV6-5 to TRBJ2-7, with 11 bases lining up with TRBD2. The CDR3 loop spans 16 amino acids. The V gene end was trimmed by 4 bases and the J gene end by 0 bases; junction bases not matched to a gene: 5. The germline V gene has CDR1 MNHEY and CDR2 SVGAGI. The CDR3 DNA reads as TGTGCCAGCAGTTCCCTCACTAGCGGGAGCTCCTACGAGCAGTACTTC. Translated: CASSSLTSGSSYEQYF.

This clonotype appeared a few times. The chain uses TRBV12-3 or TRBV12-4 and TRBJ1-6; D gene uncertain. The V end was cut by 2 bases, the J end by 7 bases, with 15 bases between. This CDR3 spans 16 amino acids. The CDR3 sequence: CASSLRAISGNSPLHF. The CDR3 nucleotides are TGTGCCAGCAGTTTAAGAGCGATCTCTGGAAATTCACCCCTCCACTTT.

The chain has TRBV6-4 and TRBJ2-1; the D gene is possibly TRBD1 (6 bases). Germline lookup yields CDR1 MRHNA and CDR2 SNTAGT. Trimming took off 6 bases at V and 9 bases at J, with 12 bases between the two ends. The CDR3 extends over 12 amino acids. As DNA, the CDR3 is TGTGCCAGCAGCACAGGGTTTGGTGAGCAGTTCTTC. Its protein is CASSTGFGEQFF.

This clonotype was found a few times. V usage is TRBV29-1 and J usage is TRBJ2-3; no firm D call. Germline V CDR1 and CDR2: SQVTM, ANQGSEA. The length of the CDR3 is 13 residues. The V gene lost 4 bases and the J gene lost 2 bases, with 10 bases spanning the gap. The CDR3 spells CSVVETDTDTQYF. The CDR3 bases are TGCAGCGTTGTAGAGACGGACACAGATACGCAGTATTTT.

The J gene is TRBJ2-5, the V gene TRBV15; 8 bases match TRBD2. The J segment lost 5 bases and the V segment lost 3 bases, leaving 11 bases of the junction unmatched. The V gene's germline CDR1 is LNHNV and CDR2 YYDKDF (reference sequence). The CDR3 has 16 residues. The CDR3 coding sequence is TGTGCCACCAGCAGGGGGAATAGCGGGAAGGCGGAGACCCAGTACTTC. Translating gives CATSRGNSGKAETQYF.

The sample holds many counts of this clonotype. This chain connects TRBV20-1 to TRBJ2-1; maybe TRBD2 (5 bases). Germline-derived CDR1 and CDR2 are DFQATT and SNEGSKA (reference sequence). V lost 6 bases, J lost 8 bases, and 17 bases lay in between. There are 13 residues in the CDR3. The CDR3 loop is CSASGLTGDEQFF. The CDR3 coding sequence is TGCAGTGCCAGCGGTCTGACCGGGGATGAGCAGTTCTTC.

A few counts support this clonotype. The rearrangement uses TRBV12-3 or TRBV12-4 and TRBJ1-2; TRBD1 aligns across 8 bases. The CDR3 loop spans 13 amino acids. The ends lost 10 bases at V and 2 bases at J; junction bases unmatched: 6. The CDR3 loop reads CATGGQDNYGYTF. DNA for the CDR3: TGTGCCACCGGGGGACAGGACAACTATGGCTACACCTTC.

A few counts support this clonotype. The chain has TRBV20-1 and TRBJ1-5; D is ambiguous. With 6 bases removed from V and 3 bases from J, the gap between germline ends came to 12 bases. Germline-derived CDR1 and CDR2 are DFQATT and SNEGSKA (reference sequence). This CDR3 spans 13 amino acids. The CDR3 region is CSAVRGDNQPQHF. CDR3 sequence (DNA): TGCAGTGCCGTTCGGGGTGACAATCAGCCCCAGCATTTT.

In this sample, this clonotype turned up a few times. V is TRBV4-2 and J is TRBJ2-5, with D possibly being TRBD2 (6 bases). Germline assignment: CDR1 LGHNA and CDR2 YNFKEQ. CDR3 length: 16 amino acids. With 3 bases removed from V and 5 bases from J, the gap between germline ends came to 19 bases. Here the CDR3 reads CASSQLLAKEGETQYF. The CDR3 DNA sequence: TGTGCCAGCAGCCAGCTACTAGCCAAGGAGGGGGAGACCCAGTACTTC.

The CDR3 DNA follows: TGTGCCAGCAGCTTAGATGCCGGGACAGGGACCTATGGCTACACCTTC. Residues: CASSLDAGTGTYGYTF. The V and J genes are TRBV11-2 and TRBJ1-2; 9 bases agree with TRBD1. This CDR3 comprises 16 residues. Per the germline V gene, CDR1 is SGHAT and CDR2 is FQNNGV. V shed 0 bases and J 4 bases; nucleotides not matched to a gene: 6. Variable domain in full (rest from reference TRBV11-2 and TRBJ1-2): EAGVAQSPRYKIIEKRQSVAFWCNPISGHATLYWYQQILGQGPKLLIQFQNNGVVDDSQLPKDRFSAERLKGVDSTLKIQPAKLEDSAVYLCASSLDAGTGTYGYTFGSGTRLTVV.

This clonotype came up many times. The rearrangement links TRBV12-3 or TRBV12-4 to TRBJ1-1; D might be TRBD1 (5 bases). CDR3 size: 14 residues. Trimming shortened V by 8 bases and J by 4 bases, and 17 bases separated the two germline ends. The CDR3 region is CASLLVPGGTEAFF. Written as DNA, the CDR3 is TGTGCCAGCCTACTAGTACCGGGGGGCACTGAAGCTTTCTTT.

As DNA, the CDR3 is TGTGCTAGTGGTTTGGTAATCGTCTCTGGGGCCAACGTCCTGACTTTC. Translating gives CASGLVIVSGANVLTF. The chain joins TRBV12-5 to TRBJ2-6; D ambiguous. With 0 bases removed from V and 0 bases from J, the gap between germline ends came to 6 bases. The length of the CDR3 is 16 residues. Looked up from germline, CDR1 is LGHNT and CDR2 is FRNRAP.

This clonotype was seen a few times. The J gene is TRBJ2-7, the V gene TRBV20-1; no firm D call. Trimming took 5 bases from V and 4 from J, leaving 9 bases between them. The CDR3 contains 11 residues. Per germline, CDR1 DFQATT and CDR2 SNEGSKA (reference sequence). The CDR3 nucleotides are TGCAGTGCTTTAGGGTGGTACGAGCAGTACTTC. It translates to CSALGWYEQYF.

The CDR3 DNA reads as TGTGCCAGCAGCTTAACTAGCGGGAAGGCCACAGATACGCAGTATTTT. Its translation is CASSLTSGKATDTQYF. The chain has TRBV7-9 and TRBJ2-3; 10 bases align to TRBD2. The CDR3 length is 16 residues. Germline assignment: CDR1 SEHNR and CDR2 FQNEAQ (reference sequence). V was clipped by 2 bases and J by 2 bases; unmatched bases: 4. The full variable domain, in which reference TRBV7-9 and TRBJ2-3 provide the parts outside the CDR3, is DTGVSQNPRHKITKRGQNVTFRCDPISEHNRLYWYRQTLGQGPEFLTYFQNEAQLEKSRLLSDRFSAERPKGSFSTLEIQRTEQGDSAMYLCASSLTSGKATDTQYFGPGTRLTVL.

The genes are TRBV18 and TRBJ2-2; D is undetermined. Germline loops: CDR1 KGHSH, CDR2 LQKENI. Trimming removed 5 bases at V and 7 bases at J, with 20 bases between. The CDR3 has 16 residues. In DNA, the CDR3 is TGTGCCAGCTCATGGACGCAGTCCGACTTAGGCGGGGAGCTGTTTTTT. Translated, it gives CASSWTQSDLGGELFF.

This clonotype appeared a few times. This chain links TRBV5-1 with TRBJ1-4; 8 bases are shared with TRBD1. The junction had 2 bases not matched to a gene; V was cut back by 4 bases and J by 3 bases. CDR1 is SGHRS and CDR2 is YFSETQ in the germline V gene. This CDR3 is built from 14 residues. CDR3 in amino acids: CASSGQGPNEKLFF. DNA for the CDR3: TGCGCCAGCAGCGGACAGGGCCCTAATGAAAAACTGTTTTTT.

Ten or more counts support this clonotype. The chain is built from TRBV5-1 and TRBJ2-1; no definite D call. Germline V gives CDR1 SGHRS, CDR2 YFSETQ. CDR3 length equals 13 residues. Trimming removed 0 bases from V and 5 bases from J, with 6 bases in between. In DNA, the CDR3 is TGCGCCAGCAGCTTGGGACCGGACAATGAGCAGTTCTTC. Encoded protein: CASSLGPDNEQFF. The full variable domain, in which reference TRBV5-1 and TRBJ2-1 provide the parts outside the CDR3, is KAGVTQTPRYLIKTRGQQVTLSCSPISGHRSVSWYQQTPGQGLQFLFEYFSETQRNKGNFPGRFSGRQFSNSRSEMNVSTLELGDSALYLCASSLGPDNEQFFGPGTRLTVL.

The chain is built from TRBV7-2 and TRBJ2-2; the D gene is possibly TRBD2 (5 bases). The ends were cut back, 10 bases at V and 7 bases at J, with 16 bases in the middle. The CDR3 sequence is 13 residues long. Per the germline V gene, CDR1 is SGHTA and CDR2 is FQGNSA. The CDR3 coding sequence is TGTGCCACGAGCGGTAAAGGAGGCGGGGAGCTGTTTTTT. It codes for CATSGKGGGELFF.

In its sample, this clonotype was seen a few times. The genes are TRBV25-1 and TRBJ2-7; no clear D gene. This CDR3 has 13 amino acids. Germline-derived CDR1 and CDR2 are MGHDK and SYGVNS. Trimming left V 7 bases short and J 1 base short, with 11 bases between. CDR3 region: CASKGQTSYEQYF. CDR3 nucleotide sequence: TGTGCCAGCAAGGGTCAAACTTCCTACGAGCAGTACTTC.

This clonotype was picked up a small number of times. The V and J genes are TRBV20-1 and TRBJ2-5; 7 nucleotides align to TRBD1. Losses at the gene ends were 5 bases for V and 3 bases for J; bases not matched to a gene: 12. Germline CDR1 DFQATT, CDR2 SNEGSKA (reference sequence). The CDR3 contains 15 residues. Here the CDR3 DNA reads TGCAGTGCTGATAAAGCTTGGGACAGTAAAGAGACCCAGTACTTC. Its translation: CSADKAWDSKETQYF.